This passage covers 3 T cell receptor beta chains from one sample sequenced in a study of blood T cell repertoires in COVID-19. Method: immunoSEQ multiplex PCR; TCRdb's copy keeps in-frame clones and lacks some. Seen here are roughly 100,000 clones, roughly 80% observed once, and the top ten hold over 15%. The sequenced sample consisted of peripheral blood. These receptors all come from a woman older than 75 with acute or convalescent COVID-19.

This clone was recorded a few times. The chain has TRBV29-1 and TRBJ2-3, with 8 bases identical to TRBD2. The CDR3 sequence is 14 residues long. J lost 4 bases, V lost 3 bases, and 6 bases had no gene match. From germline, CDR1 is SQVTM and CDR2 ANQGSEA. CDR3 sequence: CSVDAGGGADTQYF. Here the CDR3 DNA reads TGCAGCGTTGACGCGGGAGGTGGGGCAGATACGCAGTATTTT.

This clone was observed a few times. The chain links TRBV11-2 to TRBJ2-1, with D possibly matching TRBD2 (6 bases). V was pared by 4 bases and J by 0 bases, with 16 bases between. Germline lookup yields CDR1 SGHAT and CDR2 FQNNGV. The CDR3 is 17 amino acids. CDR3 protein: CASSWQGAGSSYNEQFF. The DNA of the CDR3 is TGTGCCAGCAGCTGGCAGGGAGCCGGGAGCTCCTACAATGAGCAGTTCTTC.

The CDR3 region is CASGAGVETQYF. The CDR3 DNA is TGTGCCAGTGGGGCGGGAGTTGAGACCCAGTACTTC. The rearrangement links TRBV19 to TRBJ2-5; 7 bases are shared with TRBD2. The trim removed 8 bases at V and 5 bases at J, leaving 5 bases unmatched. Germline-derived CDR1 and CDR2 are LNHDA and SQIVND (reference sequence). The CDR3 has 12 residues.